Each of the 10 T cell receptor beta chains below was sequenced from the same sample in a study of PD-1 blockade in mismatch repair-deficient tumors. Method: immunoSEQ multiplex PCR; TCRdb's copy keeps in-frame clones and lacks some. The sample holds some 49,000 clones, approximately 80% seen once. Sequencing was performed on PBMCs, taken before pembrolizumab treatment. The origin of the receptors is an adult with mismatch repair-deficient cancer.

This clone was seen just once. J is TRBJ2-1 and V is TRBV5-4; 9 nucleotides line up with TRBD1. The V gene's germline CDR1 is SGHNT and CDR2 YYREEE (reference sequence). The ends lost 3 bases at V and 4 bases at J; junction bases unmatched: 5. This CDR3 spans 15 amino acids. The CDR3 is CASSSGQGSYNEQFF. CDR3 DNA: TGTGCCAGCAGCTCCGGACAGGGGTCGTACAATGAGCAGTTCTTC.

The gene calls are TRBV19 and TRBJ1-5; possibly TRBD1 for D (5 bases). V lost 6 bases and J lost 3, with 12 bases in between. The germline gives CDR1 LNHDA, CDR2 SQIVND (reference sequence). The length of the CDR3 is 14 residues. The CDR3 loop reads CASRFGGNNQPQHF. CDR3 in DNA: TGTGCCAGTAGATTTGGGGGGAACAATCAGCCCCAGCATTTT.

This sequence joins TRBV27 and TRBJ2-1, with a weak D call TRBD2 (5 bases). The CDR3 covers 16 residues. V was clipped by 2 bases and J by 8 bases, with 19 bases between them. Germline CDR1 and CDR2: MNHEY and SMNVEV (reference sequence). This CDR3 reads CASSLIVGVASDEQFF. The CDR3 bases are TGTGCCAGCAGTTTAATCGTCGGGGTGGCGAGCGATGAGCAGTTCTTC.

This clone occurred a few times. V and J are TRBV5-4 and TRBJ1-2; a possible D gene is TRBD1 (5 bases). Germline V lookup: CDR1 SGHNT, CDR2 YYREEE (reference sequence). V lost 4 bases and J lost 3, with 13 bases in between. There are 14 residues in the CDR3. CDR3: CASSPAGLDYGYTF. The CDR3 DNA follows: TGTGCCAGCAGCCCGGCAGGGTTGGACTATGGCTACACCTTC.

This clone was recorded a few times. The chain links TRBV6-5 to TRBJ1-2; D remains ambiguous. CDR1 MNHEY and CDR2 SVGAGI come from the germline V gene. The CDR3 runs to 15 residues. The V end was cut by 0 bases, the J end by 3 bases, with 11 bases between. CDR3 nucleotides: TGTGCCAGCAGTTACTCAGGGTCGTCGGACTATGGCTACACCTTC. It yields the protein CASSYSGSSDYGYTF.

V usage is TRBV7-2 and J usage is TRBJ1-5, with a weak D call TRBD1 (6 bases). V was cut by 1 base and J by 3 bases, with 10 bases left in between. CDR3 size: 15 residues. From germline, CDR1 is SGHTA and CDR2 FQGNSA. The CDR3 region is CASSLGGGTNQPQHF. CDR3 in DNA: TGTGCCAGCAGCTTAGGGGGGGGCACCAATCAGCCCCAGCATTTT.

This chain joins TRBV7-9 and TRBJ2-3; TRBD2 agrees at 7 bases. CDR1 and CDR2 from the germline V gene are SEHNR and FQNEAQ (reference sequence). The CDR3 has 17 residues. V lost 2 bases and J lost 4; bases outside the gene matches: 12. The DNA of the CDR3 is TGTGCCAGCAGCTTACCGTCGGGGGGAGGAGGCGCAGATACGCAGTATTTT. As protein: CASSLPSGGGGADTQYF.

The genes are TRBV5-4 and TRBJ2-7; 12 bases match TRBD2. Germline values: CDR1 SGHNT, CDR2 YYREEE (reference sequence). The CDR3 loop spans 14 amino acids. The V and J ends lost 4 bases and 3 bases, in that order; junction bases with no gene match: 2. The CDR3 loop is CASSLAGGGYEQYF. The CDR3 DNA reads TGTGCCAGCAGCCTAGCGGGAGGGGGCTACGAGCAGTACTTC.

The V gene is TRBV5-1, the J gene TRBJ2-6; 7 bases fit TRBD1. The trim removed 0 bases at V and 4 bases at J, leaving 4 bases unmatched. There are 16 residues in the CDR3. CDR1 and CDR2 (germline): SGHRS, YFSETQ. The CDR3 DNA is TGCGCCAGCAGCTTGGAGGGGGCGACAGGGGCCAACGTCCTGACTTTC. This encodes CASSLEGATGANVLTF.

This rearrangement joins TRBV7-9 to TRBJ1-1; perhaps TRBD1 as D (6 bases). The germline V and J ends were trimmed by 5 bases and 0 bases, with 10 bases remaining between them. The CDR3 spans 14 residues. Germline V CDR1 and CDR2: SEHNR, FQNEAQ (reference sequence). The CDR3 loop is CASSRGGMNTEAFF. The CDR3 region has the DNA TGTGCCAGCAGCCGTGGGGGCATGAACACTGAAGCTTTCTTT.